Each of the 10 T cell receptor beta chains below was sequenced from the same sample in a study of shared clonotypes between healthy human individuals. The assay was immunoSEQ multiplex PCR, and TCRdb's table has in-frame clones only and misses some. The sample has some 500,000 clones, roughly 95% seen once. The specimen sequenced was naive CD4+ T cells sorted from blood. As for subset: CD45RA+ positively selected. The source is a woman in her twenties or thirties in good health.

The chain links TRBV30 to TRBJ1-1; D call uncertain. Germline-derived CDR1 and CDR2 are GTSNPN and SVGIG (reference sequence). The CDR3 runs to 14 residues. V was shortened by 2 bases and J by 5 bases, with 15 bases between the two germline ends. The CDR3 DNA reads TGTGCCTGGAGTCTAACGGGATTTAGGACTGAAGCTTTCTTT. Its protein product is CAWSLTGFRTEAFF.

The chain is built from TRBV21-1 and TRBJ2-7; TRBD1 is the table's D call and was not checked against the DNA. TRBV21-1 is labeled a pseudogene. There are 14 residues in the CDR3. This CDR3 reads CASSLSGQSYEQYF. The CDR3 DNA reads TGTGCCAGCAGCCTTTCGGGACAGTCCTACGAGCAGTACTTC.

CDR3 protein: CAWSGKYNTGSGANVLTF. CDR3 DNA sequence: TGTGCCTGGAGTGGAAAATACAACACAGGCTCTGGGGCCAACGTCCTGACTTTC. V and J are TRBV30 and TRBJ2-6, with D possibly being TRBD1 (5 bases). The CDR3 consists of 18 residues. V was pared by 1 base and J by 0 bases, with 16 bases between. Germline V gives CDR1 GTSNPN, CDR2 SVGIG (reference sequence). Supplemented by reference TRBV30 and TRBJ2-6, the full variable domain reads SQTIHQWPATLVQPVGSPLSLECTVEGTSNPNLYWYRQAAGRGLQLLFYSVGIGQISSEVPQNLSASRPQDRQFILSSKKLLLSDSGFYLCAWSGKYNTGSGANVLTFGAGSRLTVL.

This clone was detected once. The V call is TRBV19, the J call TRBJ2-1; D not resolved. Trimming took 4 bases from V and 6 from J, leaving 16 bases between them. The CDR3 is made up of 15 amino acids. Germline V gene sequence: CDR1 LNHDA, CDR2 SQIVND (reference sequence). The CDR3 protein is CASSRAPARLNEQFF. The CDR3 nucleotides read TGTGCCAGTAGTAGAGCGCCCGCCCGGCTCAATGAGCAGTTCTTC.

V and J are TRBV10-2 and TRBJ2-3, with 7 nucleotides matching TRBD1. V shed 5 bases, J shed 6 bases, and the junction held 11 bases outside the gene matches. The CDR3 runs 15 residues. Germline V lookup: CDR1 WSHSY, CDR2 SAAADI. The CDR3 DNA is TGCGCCAGCAGTAACTCGGGACAGAGTTGGGATACGCAGTATTTT. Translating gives CASSNSGQSWDTQYF.

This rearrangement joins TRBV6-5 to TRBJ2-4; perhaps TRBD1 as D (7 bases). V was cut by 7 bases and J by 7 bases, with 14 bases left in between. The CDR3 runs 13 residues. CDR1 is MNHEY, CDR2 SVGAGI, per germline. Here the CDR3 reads CASKLEGANIQYF. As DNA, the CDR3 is TGTGCCAGCAAGTTGGAGGGGGCGAACATTCAGTACTTC.

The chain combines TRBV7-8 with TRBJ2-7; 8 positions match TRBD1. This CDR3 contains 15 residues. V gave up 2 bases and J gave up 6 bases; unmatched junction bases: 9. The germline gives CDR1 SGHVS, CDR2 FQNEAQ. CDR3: CASSLRATTGGEQYF. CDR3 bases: TGTGCCAGCAGCTTAAGGGCGACTACAGGGGGCGAGCAGTACTTC.

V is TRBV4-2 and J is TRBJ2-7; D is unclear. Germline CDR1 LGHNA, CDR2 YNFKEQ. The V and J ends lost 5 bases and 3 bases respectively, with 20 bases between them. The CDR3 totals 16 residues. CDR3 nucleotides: TGTGCCAGCAGCTTTCTTAGCTTCCTTTTCTTCTACGAGCAGTACTTC. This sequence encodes CASSFLSFLFFYEQYF.

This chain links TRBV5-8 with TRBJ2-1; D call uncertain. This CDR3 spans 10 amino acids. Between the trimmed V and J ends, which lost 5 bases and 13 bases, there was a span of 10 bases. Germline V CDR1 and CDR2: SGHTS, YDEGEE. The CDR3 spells CASRAQGQFF. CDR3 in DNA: TGTGCCAGCAGGGCTCAAGGACAGTTCTTC. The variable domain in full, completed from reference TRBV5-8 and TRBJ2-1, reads EAGVTQSPTHLIKTRGQQATLRCSPISGHTSVYWYQQALGLGLQFLLWYDEGEERNRGNFPPRFSGRQFPNYSSELNVNALELEDSALYLCASRAQGQFFGPGTRLTVL.

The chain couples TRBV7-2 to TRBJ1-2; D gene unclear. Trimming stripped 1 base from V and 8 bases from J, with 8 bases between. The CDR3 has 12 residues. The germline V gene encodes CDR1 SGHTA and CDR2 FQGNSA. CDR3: CASSLVGRGYTF. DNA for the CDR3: TGTGCCAGCAGCTTAGTCGGGAGGGGCTACACCTTC.